Shown below are 11 T cell receptor beta chains from a single sample sequenced in a study of shared clonotypes between healthy human individuals (dated by TCRdb to 2018 to 2020). Receptor libraries were prepared by the immunoSEQ multiplex PCR assay. In TCRdb, the immuneACCESS table is reduced to in-frame sequences with V and J assigned. These tables do not hold every clone; where another copy was compared, an unresolved V gene accounts for under half, and the others remain unexplained. The sample table holds about half a million clones, of which roughly 85% were seen once. Approximately 12% of the sample is taken by the ten largest. Input material: PBMCs. The source is a woman in her forties in good health. Some clones in this sample may be carry-over from other donors' samples.

V gene TRBV5-4 combines with J gene TRBJ2-5; D is perhaps TRBD2 (5 bases). The CDR3 runs 13 residues. Trimming stripped 9 bases from V and 5 bases from J, with 17 bases between. Germline CDR1 and CDR2: SGHNT and YYREEE (reference sequence). CDR3 coding DNA: TGTGCCACCTCCGGGAACCAGAGGGAGACCCAGTACTTC. Amino acids: CATSGNQRETQYF.

This chain links TRBV25-1 with TRBJ2-7, with TRBD1 as a possible D gene (6 bases). The V end lost 5 bases, the J end lost 5 bases, and 13 bases lay between the germline ends. CDR3 length: 13 residues. Germline V gene lookup returns CDR1 MGHDK and CDR2 SYGVNS. The DNA of the CDR3 is TGTGCCAGCAGTATACCAGGGGTCCACGAGCAGTACTTC. This encodes CASSIPGVHEQYF.

For this clone: This same CDR3 is encoded by further DNA sequences in the sample. The chain links TRBV5-6 to TRBJ2-7; TRBD2 is a possible D gene (5 bases). This CDR3 has 12 residues. Germline CDR1 reads SGHDT; CDR2 reads YYEEEE. V dropped 2 bases and J dropped 4 bases, with 7 bases sitting between them. DNA for the CDR3: TGTGCCAGCAGCTTACGGGGATACGAGCAGTACTTC. Its protein product is CASSLRGYEQYF. Full variable domain (missing parts from reference TRBV5-6 and TRBJ2-7): DAGVTQSPTHLIKTRGQQVTLRCSPKSGHDTVSWYQQALGQGPQFIFQYYEEEERQRGNFPDRFSGHQFPNYSSELNVNALLLGDSALYLCASSLRGYEQYFGPGTRLTVT.

The gene calls are TRBV28 and TRBJ1-3; TRBD1 agrees at 9 bases. This CDR3 is built from 17 residues. J gave up 8 bases and V 6 bases, and 17 bases lay outside the gene matches. Germline lookup yields CDR1 MDHEN and CDR2 SYDVKM. CDR3 in DNA: TGTGCCAGCAGCTTCGGACAGGGGACCGCTCTTGCATACACCATATATTTT. Its translation: CASSFGQGTALAYTIYF.

Worth noting for this clone: A read error is likely here: a far larger clone is one base away. Other nucleotide sequences in the sample specify the same CDR3. V is TRBV30 and J is TRBJ1-1; D perhaps matches TRBD1 (6 bases). Germline values: CDR1 GTSNPN, CDR2 SVGIG (reference sequence). This CDR3 is built from 12 residues. Trimming stripped 3 bases from V and 6 bases from J, with 11 bases between. In DNA form, the CDR3 reads TGTGCCTGGAGGGGGGCTGCAGCTGAAGCTTTCTTT. This codes for CAWRGAAAEAFF.

The rearrangement uses TRBV23-1 and TRBJ1-2; D gene ambiguous. TRBV23-1 is identified as an open reading frame with a role that is uncertain. Trimming pared 1 base from V and 3 bases from J, leaving 12 bases between. CDR3 length: 15 residues. The CDR3 bases are TGCGCCAGCAGTCAATTCGTAGGGAACCACTATGGCTACACCTTC. This sequence encodes CASSQFVGNHYGYTF.

V is TRBV21-1 and J is TRBJ2-7; no check of the table's D call, TRBD2, against the DNA was made. TRBV21-1 is a pseudogene segment. This CDR3 is 18 amino acids long. The CDR3 here is CASTPGLAGGPYPYEQYF. CDR3 coding DNA: TGTGCCAGCACCCCCGGGCTAGCGGGAGGGCCGTACCCCTACGAGCAGTACTTC.

V is TRBV18 and J is TRBJ1-4; TRBD1 agrees at 7 bases. This CDR3 spans 17 amino acids. Germline trimming cut 3 bases from V and 6 bases from J; bases unmatched to any gene: 13. Germline CDR1 and CDR2: KGHSH and LQKENI. The CDR3: CASSPGRGYIGDEKLFF. CDR3 bases: TGTGCCAGCTCACCCGGCAGGGGGTATATCGGGGATGAAAAACTGTTTTTT. Full variable domain (outside the CDR3, taken from reference TRBV18 and TRBJ1-4): NAGVMQNPRHLVRRRGQEARLRCSPMKGHSHVYWYRQLPEEGLKFMVYLQKENIIDESGMPKERFSAEFPKEGPSILRIQQVVRGDSAAYFCASSPGRGYIGDEKLFFGSGTQLSVL.

Only one count was recorded for this clone. This chain links TRBV19 with TRBJ2-6; TRBD1 matches at 7 bases. The length of the CDR3 is 16 residues. From germline, CDR1 is LNHDA and CDR2 SQIVND (reference sequence). The V gene end was trimmed by 5 bases and the J gene end by 2 bases; junction bases not matched to a gene: 6. For the CDR3, the DNA is TGTGCCAGTAGTTACAGGGGCGGGCCTGGGGCCAACGTCCTGACTTTC. As protein: CASSYRGGPGANVLTF.

This clone was counted a few times. The chain has TRBV6-6 and TRBJ2-7; no clear D gene. Per germline, CDR1 MNHNY and CDR2 SVGAGI (reference sequence). This CDR3 is built from 12 residues. Trimming stripped 8 bases from V and 0 bases from J, with 8 bases between. In DNA form, the CDR3 reads TGTGCCAGCGGAAAGGGCTCCTACGAGCAGTACTTC. This codes for CASGKGSYEQYF.

J is TRBJ2-5 and V is TRBV27; D is possibly TRBD2 (6 bases). The J call may be in error: the DNA end matches TRBJ2-7 better. The CDR3 extends over 17 amino acids. Germline-derived CDR1 and CDR2 are MNHEY and SMNVEV (reference sequence). The CDR3 sequence: CASSRTVGAGLSYEQYF. The DNA of the CDR3 is TGTGCCAGCAGTCGCACTGTAGGAGCGGGTCTCTCCTACGAGCAGTACTTC.